This entry concerns a single T cell receptor beta chain. In the original processing: From reference gene primer amplification, estimates of nucleated cell counts were derived. Only in-frame clones appear in the TCRdb table, and some are missing; sequencing was by immunoSEQ multiplex PCR. The D gene and trimming were derived from the DNA, and the V and J assignments and clone size from that table. The data show 250,000 or so clones, 88% seen once. The length of the CDR3 is 15 residues. The germline gives CDR1 SGHTA, CDR2 FQGTGA. The V segment lost 4 bases and the J segment 4 bases; nucleotides outside the gene matches: 6. This entry belongs to a study of blood T cell repertoires in COVID-19. Study as a whole: Donors in the United States, Italy and Spain gave samples during acute or convalescent COVID-19.

The sequence was obtained from an older woman with acute or convalescent COVID-19. Specimen: peripheral blood. This chain joins TRBV7-3 and TRBJ2-1; 8 bases are a match to TRBD2. The CDR3 reads CASSSSGGLYNEQFF. CDR3 sequence (DNA): TGTGCCAGCAGCTCGAGCGGGGGCTTATACAATGAGCAGTTCTTC. The full variable domain, in which reference TRBV7-3 and TRBJ2-1 provide the parts outside the CDR3, is GAGVSQTPSNKVTEKGKYVELRCDPISGHTALYWYRQSLGQGPEFLIYFQGTGAADDSGLPNDRFFAVRPEGSVSTLKIQRTERGDSAVYLCASSSSGGLYNEQFFGPGTRLTVL.